The clone carrying this T cell receptor (beta chain) was seen a few times. Its matching antigen is unknown. The length of the CDR3 is 13 residues. This entry is derived from a study of beta chain features in type 1 diabetes. The isolated RNA, all of it, was reverse transcribed, so expressed TCRB transcripts were what got sequenced. Sequencing used immunoSEQ multiplex PCR; TCRdb keeps in-frame clones, though not all of them. Of about 270,000 clones in the sample, less than 15% are singletons; the top ten hold about 0.027%. Study results and caveats: Cells with high TCR expression could be over-represented when cDNA is sequenced.

The sequenced material came from naive CD4+ T cells from blood. The origin of this receptor is a woman aged 40 to 50 in good health. The V and J genes are TRBV21-1 and TRBJ1-2; the table's D call, TRBD1, has no DNA check behind it. TRBV21-1 is reported as a pseudogene. CDR3 nucleotides: TGTGCCAGCAGAGCTACAGGGAACTATGGCTACACCTTC. This gives the protein CASRATGNYGYTF.